Given below is one T cell receptor (beta chain) in context. Trimming took 2 bases from V and 2 from J, leaving 15 bases between them. The germline V gene has CDR1 MNHNS and CDR2 SASEGT. The CDR3 loop spans 16 amino acids. This entry belongs to a study of cytomegalovirus exposure and HLA in healthy donors. The primer mix had 60 Vbeta and 13 Jbeta primers. The repertoire was sequenced with immunoSEQ multiplex PCR; TCRdb's copy has only in-frame clones and lacks some. The top ten clones hold roughly 4.2% of a sample with around 100,000 clones, 65% to 75% of them seen once. What was sequenced was PBMCs. This sequence joins TRBV6-1 and TRBJ1-1, with D possibly TRBD1 on 6 matching bases. This TCR derives from a woman aged 40-49 years in good health and CMV-seropositive. The CDR3 spells CASSERGSGGNTEAFF. The CDR3 coding sequence is TGTGCCAGCAGTGAAAGGGGGTCTGGCGGAAACACTGAAGCTTTCTTT.